The rows below give T cell receptor beta chains drawn from one sample of a study of yellow fever vaccine responses in identical twins. TCRdb called the RT-PCR reads again in MiXCR, with one record for every CDR3 protein. This sample carries 2,000 to 2,500 distinct CDR3 sequences, roughly 73% of them seen once, and the ten largest clones take approximately 12%. The sample was T cells from blood (PBMCs), unsorted or a sorted subset (not recorded which), taken before or after yellow fever vaccination (not recorded which). These receptors were taken from a woman younger than 35 who received the yellow fever vaccine. The conserved cysteine and the conserved F or W are not part of the CDR3 here. Rows give clone size only sometimes, using once, few, many, or a class for an expanded clone.

clone size	V gene	J gene	CDR3 protein
.	TRBV5-1	TRBJ2-1	ASSRDIPPYNEQF
.	TRBV15	TRBJ2-7	ATSKNRDTHSYEQY
.	TRBV11-3	TRBJ2-7	ASSWGNPSYEQY
.	TRBV24-1	TRBJ2-1	ATSPYDSYNEQF
.	TRBV7-6	TRBJ2-1	ASSSDAIEQF
.	TRBV4-2	TRBJ2-1	ASSSKREGDYNEQF
.	TRBV12-5	TRBJ2-1	ARNDSGEYNEQF
.	TRBV12-3/TRBV12-4	TRBJ2-1	ASRGLAGGPDEQF
once	TRBV2	TRBJ2-5	ASSVAGGPPETQY
.	TRBV7-7	TRBJ1-1	ASSPVSNTEAF
.	TRBV10-2	TRBJ2-1	ASSDPGGGNEQF
.	TRBV13	TRBJ2-7	ASTSQGSGYEQY
.	TRBV9	TRBJ2-1	ASSVETGNYNEQF
.	TRBV4-1	TRBJ1-2	ASSQERWGTYGYT
.	TRBV20-1	TRBJ1-5	SARPDRENQPQH
.	TRBV15	TRBJ2-1	ATSTRQGLSYNEQF
.	TRBV5-1	TRBJ1-6	ASSEPGQYNSPLH
.	TRBV2	TRBJ2-5	ASSGSTSGSRQTQY
.	TRBV15	TRBJ2-7	ATSAQAGVAYEQY
.	TRBV6-4	TRBJ2-2	ASSAGGQSGELF
.	TRBV4-1	TRBJ1-1	ASSQDAVGGGTEAF
.	TRBV4-2	TRBJ1-2	ASSQGGTEDYGYT
.	TRBV29-1	TRBJ1-1	SGLGTGAEAF